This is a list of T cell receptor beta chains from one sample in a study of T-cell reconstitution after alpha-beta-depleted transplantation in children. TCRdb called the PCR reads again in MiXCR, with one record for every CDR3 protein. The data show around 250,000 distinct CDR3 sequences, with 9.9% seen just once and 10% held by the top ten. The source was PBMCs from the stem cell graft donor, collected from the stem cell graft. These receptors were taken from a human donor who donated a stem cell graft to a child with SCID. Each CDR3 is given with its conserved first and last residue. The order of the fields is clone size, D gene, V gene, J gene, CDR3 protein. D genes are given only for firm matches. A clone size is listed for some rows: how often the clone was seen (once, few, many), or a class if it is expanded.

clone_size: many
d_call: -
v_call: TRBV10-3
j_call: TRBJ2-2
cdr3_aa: CAISARVGTRNTGELFF

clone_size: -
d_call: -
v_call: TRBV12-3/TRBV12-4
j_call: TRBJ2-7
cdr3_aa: CASSAPGTRWEQYF

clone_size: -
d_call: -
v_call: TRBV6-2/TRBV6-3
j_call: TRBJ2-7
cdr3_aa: CASTTGGYSYEQYF

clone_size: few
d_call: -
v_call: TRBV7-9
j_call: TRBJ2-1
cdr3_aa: CASSFAPGNEQFF

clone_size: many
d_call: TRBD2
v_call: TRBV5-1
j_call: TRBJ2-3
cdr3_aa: CASSDRLAGDLTDTQYF

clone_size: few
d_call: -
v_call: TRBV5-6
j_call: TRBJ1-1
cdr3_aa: CASSLNLLMNTEAFF

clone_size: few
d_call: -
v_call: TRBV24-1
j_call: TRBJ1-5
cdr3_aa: CATSDLNSNQPQHF

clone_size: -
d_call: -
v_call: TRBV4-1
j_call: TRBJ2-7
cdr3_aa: CASSQGPQEGEQYF

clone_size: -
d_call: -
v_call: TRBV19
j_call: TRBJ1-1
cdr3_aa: CASSRRGGMNTEAFF

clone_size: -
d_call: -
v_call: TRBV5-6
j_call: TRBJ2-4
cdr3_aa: CASSLTRQVGVAKNIQYF

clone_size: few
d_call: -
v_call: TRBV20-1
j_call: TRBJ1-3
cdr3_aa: CCALRSGEAAGNTIYF

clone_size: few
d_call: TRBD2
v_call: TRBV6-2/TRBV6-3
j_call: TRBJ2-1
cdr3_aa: CASSRLAGGFYNEQFF

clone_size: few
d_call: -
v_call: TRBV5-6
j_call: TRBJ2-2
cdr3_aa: CASSPLDSPTGELFF

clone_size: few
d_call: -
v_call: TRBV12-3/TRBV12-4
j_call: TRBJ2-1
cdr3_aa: CASKFPPNRASSHNEQFF

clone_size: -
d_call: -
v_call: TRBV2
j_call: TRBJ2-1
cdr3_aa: CASSNGQMYNEQFF

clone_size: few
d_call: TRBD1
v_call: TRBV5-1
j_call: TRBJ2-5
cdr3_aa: CASIKAPGQEETQYF

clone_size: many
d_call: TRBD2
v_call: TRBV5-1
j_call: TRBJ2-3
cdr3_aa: CASSAGTSGANTDTQYF

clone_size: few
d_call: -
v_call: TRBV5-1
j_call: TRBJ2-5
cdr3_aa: CASSWTVRETQYF

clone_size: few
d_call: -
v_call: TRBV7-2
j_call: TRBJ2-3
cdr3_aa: CASAPRGVLKTQYF

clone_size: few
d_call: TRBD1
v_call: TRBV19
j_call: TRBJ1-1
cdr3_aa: CASSRGPEAFF

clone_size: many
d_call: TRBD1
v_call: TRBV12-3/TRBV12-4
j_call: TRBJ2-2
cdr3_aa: CASRTDRVNTGELFF

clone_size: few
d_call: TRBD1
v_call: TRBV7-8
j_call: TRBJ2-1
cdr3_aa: CASSLNRGQDEQFF

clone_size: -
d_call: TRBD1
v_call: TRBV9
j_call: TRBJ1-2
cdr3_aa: CASSVGRTGPGYTF

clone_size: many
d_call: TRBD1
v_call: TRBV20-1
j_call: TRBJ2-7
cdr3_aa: CSAREQNRGNYEQYF

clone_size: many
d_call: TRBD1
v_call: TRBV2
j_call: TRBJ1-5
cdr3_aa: CASSPGTANQPQHF

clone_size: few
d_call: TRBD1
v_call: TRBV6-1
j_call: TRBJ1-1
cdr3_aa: CASRQGALNTEAFF

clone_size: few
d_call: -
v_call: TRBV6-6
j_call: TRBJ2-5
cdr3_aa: CASTPGKETQYF

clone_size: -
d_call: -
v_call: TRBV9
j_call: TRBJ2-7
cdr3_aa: CASSPSSGDGSYEQYF

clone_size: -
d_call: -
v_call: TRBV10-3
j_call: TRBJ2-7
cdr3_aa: CAISENNGQGTMGYF

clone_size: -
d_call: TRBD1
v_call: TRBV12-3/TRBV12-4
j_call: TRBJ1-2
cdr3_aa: CASSSWTGRDYGYTF

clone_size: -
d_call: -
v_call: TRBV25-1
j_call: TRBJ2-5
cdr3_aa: CASSEMPSGRALQETQYF

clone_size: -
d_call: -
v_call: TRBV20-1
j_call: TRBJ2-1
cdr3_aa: CSARPVSGEQFF

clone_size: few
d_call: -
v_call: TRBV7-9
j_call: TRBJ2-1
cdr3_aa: CASSPTDKADNEQFF

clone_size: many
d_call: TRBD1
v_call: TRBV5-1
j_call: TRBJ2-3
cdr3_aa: CASSQKIGDRGTDTQYF

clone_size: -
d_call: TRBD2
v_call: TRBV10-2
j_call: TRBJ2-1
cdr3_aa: CASSDPGTSGGSSYNEQFF

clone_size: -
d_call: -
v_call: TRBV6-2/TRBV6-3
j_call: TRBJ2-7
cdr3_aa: CASSRTGSLVREQYF

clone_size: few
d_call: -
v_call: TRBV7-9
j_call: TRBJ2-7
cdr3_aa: CASSGGTALLEQYF

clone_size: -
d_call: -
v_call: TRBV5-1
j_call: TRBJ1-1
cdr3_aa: CASSLVGGSDMNTEAFF

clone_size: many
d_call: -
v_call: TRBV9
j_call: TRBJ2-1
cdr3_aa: CASSVVVAPHNEQFF

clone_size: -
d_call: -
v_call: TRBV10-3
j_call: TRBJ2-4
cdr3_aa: CAISESPGDIQYF

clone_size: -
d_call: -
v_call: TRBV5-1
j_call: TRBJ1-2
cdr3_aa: CASSLGGDLSGYTF

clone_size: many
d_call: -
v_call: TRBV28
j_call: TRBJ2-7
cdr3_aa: CASRDTATYEQYF

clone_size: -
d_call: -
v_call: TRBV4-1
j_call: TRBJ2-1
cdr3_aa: CASSQESGINEQFF

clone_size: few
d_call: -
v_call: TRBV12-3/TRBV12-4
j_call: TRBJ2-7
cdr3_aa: CASSRPSGIYEQYF

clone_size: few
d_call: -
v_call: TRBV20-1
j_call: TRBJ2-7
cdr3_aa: CSAPGLRGEQYF

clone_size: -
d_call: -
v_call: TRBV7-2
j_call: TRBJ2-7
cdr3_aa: CASRGDSLVYEQYF

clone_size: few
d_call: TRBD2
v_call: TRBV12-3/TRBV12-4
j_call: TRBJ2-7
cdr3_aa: CASSPTRGLAEQYF

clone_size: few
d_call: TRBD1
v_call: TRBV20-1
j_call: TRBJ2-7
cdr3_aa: CSAPGTDSYEQYF

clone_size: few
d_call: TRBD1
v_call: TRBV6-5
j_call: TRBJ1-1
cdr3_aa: CASSYETGVNTEAFF

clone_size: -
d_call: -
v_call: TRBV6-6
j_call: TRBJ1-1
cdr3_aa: CASRGARNTEAFF

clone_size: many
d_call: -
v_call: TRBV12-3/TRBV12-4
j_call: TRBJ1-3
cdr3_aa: CASSFITVSLSGNTIYF

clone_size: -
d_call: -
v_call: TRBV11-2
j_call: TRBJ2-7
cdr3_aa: CASSGSLYEQYF

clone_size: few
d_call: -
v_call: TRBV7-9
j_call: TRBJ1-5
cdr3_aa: CASSDDRTPPQHF

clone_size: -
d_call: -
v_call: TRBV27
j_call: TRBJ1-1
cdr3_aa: CASSKGRVMNTEAFF

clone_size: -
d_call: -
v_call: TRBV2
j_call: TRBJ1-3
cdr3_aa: CASSEDVGLYGNTIYF

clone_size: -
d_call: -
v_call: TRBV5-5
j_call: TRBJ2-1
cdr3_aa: CASSVDRSSYNEQFF

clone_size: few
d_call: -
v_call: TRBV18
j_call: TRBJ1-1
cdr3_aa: CASSPSSGPNTEAFF

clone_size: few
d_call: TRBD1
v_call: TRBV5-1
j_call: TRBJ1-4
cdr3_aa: CASSLDPQGAEKLFF

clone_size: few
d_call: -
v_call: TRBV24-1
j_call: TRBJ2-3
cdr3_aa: CATSDYEEDGTDTQYF

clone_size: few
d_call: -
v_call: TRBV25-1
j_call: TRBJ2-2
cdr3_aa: CASSPLPGNTGELFF